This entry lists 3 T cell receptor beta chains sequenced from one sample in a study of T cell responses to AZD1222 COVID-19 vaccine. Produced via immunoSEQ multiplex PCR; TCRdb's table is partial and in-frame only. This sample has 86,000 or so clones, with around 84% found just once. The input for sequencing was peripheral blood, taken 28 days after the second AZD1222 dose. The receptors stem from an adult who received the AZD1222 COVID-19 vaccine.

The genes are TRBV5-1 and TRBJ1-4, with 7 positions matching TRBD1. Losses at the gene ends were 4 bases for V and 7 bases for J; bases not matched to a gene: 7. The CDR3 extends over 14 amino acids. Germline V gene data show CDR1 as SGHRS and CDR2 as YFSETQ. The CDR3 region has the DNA TGCGCCAGCAGCCCGGAGGGGGCCGGTGAAAAACTGTTTTTT. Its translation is CASSPEGAGEKLFF.

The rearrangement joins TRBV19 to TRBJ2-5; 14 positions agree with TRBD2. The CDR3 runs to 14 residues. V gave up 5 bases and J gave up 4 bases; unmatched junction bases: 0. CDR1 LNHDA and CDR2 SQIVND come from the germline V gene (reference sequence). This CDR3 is CASSGTSGGETQYF. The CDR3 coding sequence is TGTGCCAGTAGTGGGACTAGCGGGGGAGAGACCCAGTACTTC.

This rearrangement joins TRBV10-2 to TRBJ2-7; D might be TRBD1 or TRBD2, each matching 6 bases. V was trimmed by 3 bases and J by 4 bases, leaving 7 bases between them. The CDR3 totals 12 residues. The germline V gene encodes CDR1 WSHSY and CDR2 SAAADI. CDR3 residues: CASSEGGYEQYF. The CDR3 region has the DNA TGCGCCAGCAGTGAAGGGGGGTACGAGCAGTACTTC.